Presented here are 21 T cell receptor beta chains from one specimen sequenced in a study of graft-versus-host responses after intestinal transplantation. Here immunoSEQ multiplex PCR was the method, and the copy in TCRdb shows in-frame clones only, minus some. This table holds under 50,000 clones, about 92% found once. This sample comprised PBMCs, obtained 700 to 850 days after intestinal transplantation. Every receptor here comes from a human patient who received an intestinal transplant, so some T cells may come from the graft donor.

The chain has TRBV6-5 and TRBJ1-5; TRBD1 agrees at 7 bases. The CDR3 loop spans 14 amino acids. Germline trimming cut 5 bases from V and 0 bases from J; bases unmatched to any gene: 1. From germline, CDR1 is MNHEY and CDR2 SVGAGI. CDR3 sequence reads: CASSDRVSNQPQHF. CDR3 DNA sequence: TGTGCCAGCAGTGACAGGGTTAGCAATCAGCCCCAGCATTTT.

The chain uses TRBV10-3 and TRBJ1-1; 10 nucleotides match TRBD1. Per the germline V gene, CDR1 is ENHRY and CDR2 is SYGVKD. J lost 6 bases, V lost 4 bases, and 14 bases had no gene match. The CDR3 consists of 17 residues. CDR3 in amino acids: CAISGATGTGVWAEAFF. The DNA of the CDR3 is TGTGCCATCAGTGGGGCAACCGGGACAGGGGTCTGGGCTGAAGCTTTCTTT.

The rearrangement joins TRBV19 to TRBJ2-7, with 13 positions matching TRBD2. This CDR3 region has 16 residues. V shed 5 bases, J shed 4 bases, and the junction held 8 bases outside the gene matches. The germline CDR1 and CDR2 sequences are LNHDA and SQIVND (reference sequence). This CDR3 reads CASSSGTSGKAYEQYF. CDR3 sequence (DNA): TGTGCCAGTAGTTCCGGGACTAGCGGGAAAGCGTACGAGCAGTACTTC. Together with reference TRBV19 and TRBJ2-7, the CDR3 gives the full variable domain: DGGITQSPKYLFRKEGQNVTLSCEQNLNHDAMYWYRQDPGQGLRLIYYSQIVNDFQKGDIAEGYSVSREKKESFPLTVTSAQKNPTAFYLCASSSGTSGKAYEQYFGPGTRLTVT.

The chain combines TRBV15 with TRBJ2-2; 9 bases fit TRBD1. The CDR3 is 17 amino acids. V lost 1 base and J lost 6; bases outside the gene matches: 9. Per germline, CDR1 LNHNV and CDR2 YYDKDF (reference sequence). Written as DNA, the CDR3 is TGTGCCACCAGCAGAGGCGCCGGGACAGGGCGATCCGGGGAGCTGTTTTTT. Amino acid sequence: CATSRGAGTGRSGELFF.

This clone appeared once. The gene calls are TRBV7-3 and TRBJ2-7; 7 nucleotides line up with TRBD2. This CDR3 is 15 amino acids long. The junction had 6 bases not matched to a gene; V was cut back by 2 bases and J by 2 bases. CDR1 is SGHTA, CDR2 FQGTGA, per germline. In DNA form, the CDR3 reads TGTGCCAGCAGCTTAGAGGCGGGAGCCCCCTACGAGCAGTACTTC. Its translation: CASSLEAGAPYEQYF.

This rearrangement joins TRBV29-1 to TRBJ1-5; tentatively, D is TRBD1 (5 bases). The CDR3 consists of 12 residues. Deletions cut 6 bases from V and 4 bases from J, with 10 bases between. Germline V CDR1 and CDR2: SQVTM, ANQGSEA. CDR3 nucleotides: TGCAGCGTATTAAGGGGAAATCAGCCCCAGCATTTT. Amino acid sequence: CSVLRGNQPQHF.

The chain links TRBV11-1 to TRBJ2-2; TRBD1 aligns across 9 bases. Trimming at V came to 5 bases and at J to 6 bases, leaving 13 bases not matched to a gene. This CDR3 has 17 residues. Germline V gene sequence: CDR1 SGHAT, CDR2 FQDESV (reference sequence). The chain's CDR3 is CASSTRPGQGESGELFF. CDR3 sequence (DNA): TGTGCCAGCAGCACTCGCCCGGGACAGGGTGAATCCGGGGAGCTGTTTTTT.

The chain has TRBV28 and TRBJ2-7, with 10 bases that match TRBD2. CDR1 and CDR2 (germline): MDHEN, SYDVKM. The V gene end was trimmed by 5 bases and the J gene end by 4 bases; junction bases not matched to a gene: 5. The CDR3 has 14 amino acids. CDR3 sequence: CASSPPAGGYEQYF. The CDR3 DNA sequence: TGTGCCAGCAGTCCTCCAGCGGGAGGGTACGAGCAGTACTTC.

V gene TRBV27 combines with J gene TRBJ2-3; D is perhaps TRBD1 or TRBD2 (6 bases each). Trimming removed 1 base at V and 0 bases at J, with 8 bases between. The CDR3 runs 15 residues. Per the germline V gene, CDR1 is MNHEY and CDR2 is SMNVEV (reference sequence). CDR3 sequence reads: CASSLWGASTDTQYF. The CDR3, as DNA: TGTGCCAGCAGTTTATGGGGGGCTAGCACAGATACGCAGTATTTT.

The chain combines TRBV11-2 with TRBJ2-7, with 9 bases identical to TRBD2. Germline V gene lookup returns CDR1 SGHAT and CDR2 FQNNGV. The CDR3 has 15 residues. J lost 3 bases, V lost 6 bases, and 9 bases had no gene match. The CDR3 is CASSFASGKSYEQYF. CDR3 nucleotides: TGTGCCAGCAGTTTCGCTAGCGGGAAGAGCTACGAGCAGTACTTC.

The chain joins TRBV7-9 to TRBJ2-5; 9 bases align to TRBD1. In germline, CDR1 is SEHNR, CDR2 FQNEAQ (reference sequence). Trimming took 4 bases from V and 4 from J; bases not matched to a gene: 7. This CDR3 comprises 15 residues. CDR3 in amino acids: CASSYRDRERETQYF. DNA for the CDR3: TGTGCCAGCAGCTACCGGGACAGGGAACGAGAGACCCAGTACTTC. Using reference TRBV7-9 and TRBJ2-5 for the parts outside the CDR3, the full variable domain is DTGVSQNPRHKITKRGQNVTFRCDPISEHNRLYWYRQTLGQGPEFLTYFQNEAQLEKSRLLSDRFSAERPKGSFSTLEIQRTEQGDSAMYLCASSYRDRERETQYFGPGTRLLVL.

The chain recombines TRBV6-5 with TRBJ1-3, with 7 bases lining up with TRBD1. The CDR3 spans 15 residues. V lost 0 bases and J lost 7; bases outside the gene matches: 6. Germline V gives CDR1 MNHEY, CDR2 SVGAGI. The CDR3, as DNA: TGTGCCAGCAGTTACTCGGTTTGGGACAGCAACACCATATATTTT. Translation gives CASSYSVWDSNTIYF.

The CDR3 loop reads CASSFTRQGSETQYF. CDR3 nucleotide sequence: TGTGCCAGCAGTTTTACAAGACAGGGATCGGAGACCCAGTACTTC. The chain links TRBV6-1 to TRBJ2-5; 7 bases map to TRBD1. Germline-derived CDR1 and CDR2 are MNHNS and SASEGT. The V gene end was trimmed by 5 bases and the J gene end by 5 bases; junction bases not matched to a gene: 11. The CDR3 runs to 15 residues.

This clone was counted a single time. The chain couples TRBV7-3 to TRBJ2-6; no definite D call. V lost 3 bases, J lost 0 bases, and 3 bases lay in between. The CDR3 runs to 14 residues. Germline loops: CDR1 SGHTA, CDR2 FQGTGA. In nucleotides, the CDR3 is TGTGCCAGCAGCTTCGGCTCTGGGGCCAACGTCCTGACTTTC. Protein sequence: CASSFGSGANVLTF.

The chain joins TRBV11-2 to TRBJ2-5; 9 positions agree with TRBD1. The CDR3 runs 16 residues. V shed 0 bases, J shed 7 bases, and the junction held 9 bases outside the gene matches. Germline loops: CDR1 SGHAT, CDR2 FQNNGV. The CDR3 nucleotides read TGTGCCAGCAGCTTAGAATCCCGGACAGGGGAGTTGACCCAGTACTTC. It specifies CASSLESRTGELTQYF.

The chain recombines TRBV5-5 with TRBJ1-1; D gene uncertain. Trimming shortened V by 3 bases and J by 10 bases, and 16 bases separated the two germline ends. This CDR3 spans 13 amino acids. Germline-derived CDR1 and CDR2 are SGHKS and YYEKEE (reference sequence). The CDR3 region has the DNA TGTGCCAGCAGCTCCCTCGGGCGGGTTGTAGCTTTCTTT. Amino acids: CASSSLGRVVAFF.

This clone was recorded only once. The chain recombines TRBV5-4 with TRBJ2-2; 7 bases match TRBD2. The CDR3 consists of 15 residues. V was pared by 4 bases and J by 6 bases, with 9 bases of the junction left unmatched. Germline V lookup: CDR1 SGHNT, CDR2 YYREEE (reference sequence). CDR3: CASSQDQGGAGELFF. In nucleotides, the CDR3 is TGTGCCAGCAGCCAAGATCAGGGAGGGGCCGGGGAGCTGTTTTTT.

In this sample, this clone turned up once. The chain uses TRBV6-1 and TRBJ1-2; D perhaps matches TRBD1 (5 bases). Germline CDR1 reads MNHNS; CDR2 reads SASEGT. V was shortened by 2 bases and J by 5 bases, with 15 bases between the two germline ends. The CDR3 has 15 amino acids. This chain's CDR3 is CASSESGRALYGYTF. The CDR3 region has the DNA TGTGCCAGCAGTGAATCGGGACGAGCCCTTTATGGCTACACCTTC.

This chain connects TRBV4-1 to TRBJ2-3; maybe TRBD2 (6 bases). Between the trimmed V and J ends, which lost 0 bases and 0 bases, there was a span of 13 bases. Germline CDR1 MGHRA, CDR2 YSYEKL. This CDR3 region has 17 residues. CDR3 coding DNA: TGCGCCAGCAGCCAAGACGATTGGGGGGTTAGCACAGATACGCAGTATTTT. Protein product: CASSQDDWGVSTDTQYF.

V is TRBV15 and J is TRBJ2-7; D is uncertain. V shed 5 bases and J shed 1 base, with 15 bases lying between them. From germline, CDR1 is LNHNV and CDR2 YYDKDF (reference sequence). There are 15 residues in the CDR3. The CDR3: CATSDGPTESYEQYF. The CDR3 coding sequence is TGTGCCACCAGCGACGGACCGACCGAATCCTACGAGCAGTACTTC.

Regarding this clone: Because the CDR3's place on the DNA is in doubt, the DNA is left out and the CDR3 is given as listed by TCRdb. CDR3 protein: CASSFLADTYEQYF. The chain has TRBV27 and TRBJ2-7; TRBD1, the D gene given by the table, was not confirmed from the DNA. Germline CDR1 is MNHEY and CDR2 is SMNVEV (reference sequence). The CDR3 adds up to 14 amino acids, both ends counted.